This TCR beta chain originates from a study of vaccination and CD4 T cells after COVID-19. CDR1 and CDR2 from the germline V gene are SNHLY and FYNNEI. The CDR3 has 15 amino acids. Trimming took 2 bases from V and 0 from J, leaving 5 bases between them. Worth noting for this clonotype: What it binds is unknown.

Oncomine TCR Beta short-read sequencing was applied to DNA from cultured CD4+ T cells. Genomic DNA from cultured CD4+ T cells was extracted. TCRdb re-derived calls from the PCR reads in MiXCR, one entry per CDR3 protein. The table includes fewer than 15,000 distinct CDR3 sequences, 45% to 55% detected once. The sample's treatment: approximately 9-day PBMC culture with coronavirus spike peptide pools or control peptides (ViraFEST assay). ViraFEST enlarged antigen-specific T cell populations with peptide pools and afterwards sequenced TCRs. Each well held over 1.5 million PBMCs in IL-2 (about 10 IU/ml) medium with around 9.4 ug/ml peptide pools.

This clonotype was obtained from a human donor who had recovered from COVID-19. The chain recombines TRBV2 with TRBJ2-6; D remains ambiguous. The sequencing sample was made of CD4+ T cells from blood, cultured in vitro. The CDR3 loop is CASSEWNSGANVLTF. For the CDR3, the DNA is TGTGCCAGCAGTGAATGGAACTCTGGGGCCAACGTCCTGACTTTC.